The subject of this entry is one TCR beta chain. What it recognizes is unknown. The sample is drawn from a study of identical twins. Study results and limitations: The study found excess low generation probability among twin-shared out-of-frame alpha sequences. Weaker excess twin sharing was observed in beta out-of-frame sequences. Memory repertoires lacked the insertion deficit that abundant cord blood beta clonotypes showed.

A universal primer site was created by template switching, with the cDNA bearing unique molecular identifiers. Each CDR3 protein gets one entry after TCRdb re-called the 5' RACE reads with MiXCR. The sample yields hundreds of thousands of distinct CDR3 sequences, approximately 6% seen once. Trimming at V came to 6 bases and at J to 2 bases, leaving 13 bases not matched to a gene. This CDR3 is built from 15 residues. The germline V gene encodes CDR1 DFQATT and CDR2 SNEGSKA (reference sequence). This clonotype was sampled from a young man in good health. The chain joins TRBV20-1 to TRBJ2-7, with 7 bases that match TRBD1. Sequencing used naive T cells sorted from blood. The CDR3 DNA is TGCAGTGCCACCGGGGTGACAGGGAGCCCCTACGAGCAGTACTTC. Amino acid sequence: CSATGVTGSPYEQYF.